These T cell receptor beta chains were read from a single sample in a study of cytomegalovirus exposure and HLA in healthy donors. Method: immunoSEQ multiplex PCR; TCRdb's copy keeps in-frame clones and lacks some. The profile shows about 180,000 clones, roughly 80% of them singletons. The material sequenced was PBMCs. Receptors were obtained from a girl aged 5 to 17 in good health and CMV-seropositive. The CDR3 runs from the conserved cysteine through the conserved F or W. D genes are given only for firm matches. The size of a clone is reported for some rows only, either as once, few or many, or as a class for expanded clones.

D gene,J gene,clone size,V gene,CDR3 protein,CDR3 DNA
-,TRBJ1-5,-,TRBV30,CAWSPTGDQPQHF,TGTGCCTGGAGCCCGACGGGGGATCAGCCCCAGCATTTT
-,TRBJ1-5,-,TRBV6-5,CASSYSYGNQPQHF,TGTGCCAGCAGTTACTCGTACGGTAATCAGCCCCAGCATTTT
-,TRBJ2-4,once,TRBV7-9,CASSLGFSGIGNIQYF,TGTGCCAGCAGCCTAGGATTCTCCGGGATCGGAAACATTCAGTACTTC
-,TRBJ1-4,-,TRBV7-9,CASSWGRTTNEKLFF,TGTGCCAGCAGCTGGGGGCGGACAACTAATGAAAAACTGTTTTTT
-,TRBJ2-3,-,TRBV18,CASSPSTDTQYF,TGTGCCAGCTCACCCTCTACAGATACGCAGTATTTT
TRBD2,TRBJ2-1,-,TRBV19,CASSIRASGYNEQFF,TGTGCCAGTAGTATTCGGGCTAGCGGTTACAATGAGCAGTTCTTC
TRBD2,TRBJ2-2,-,TRBV11-2,CASSHTAGGFSGELFF,TGTGCCAGCAGCCATACAGCGGGAGGATTTTCCGGGGAGCTGTTTTTT
-,TRBJ1-3,-,TRBV5-1,CASSDAGTGNTIYF,TGCGCCAGCAGCGATGCAGGGACTGGAAACACCATATATTTT
-,TRBJ1-1,-,TRBV30,CAWSGVLGGPEAFF,TGTGCCTGGAGTGGGGTGTTGGGTGGGCCTGAAGCTTTCTTT
-,TRBJ1-2,-,TRBV27,CASTSLSGWVYGYTF,TGTGCCAGCACCTCCTTGTCAGGGTGGGTCTATGGCTACACCTTC
TRBD2,TRBJ2-7,-,TRBV9,CASSVASGRTYEQYF,TGTGCCAGCAGCGTAGCTAGCGGGAGGACCTACGAGCAGTACTTC
-,TRBJ2-7,-,TRBV6-1,CASSDTVIYEQYF,TGTGCCAGCAGTGACACAGTCATCTACGAGCAGTACTTC
-,TRBJ2-1,few,TRBV19,CASSTQQGLEQFF,TGTGCCAGTAGTACCCAACAGGGCCTGGAGCAGTTCTTC
TRBD2,TRBJ2-7,-,TRBV13,CASSTHIAGGPSGEQYF,TGTGCCAGCAGCACTCATATAGCGGGAGGGCCCTCGGGGGAGCAGTACTTC
-,TRBJ1-5,-,TRBV5-6,CASSYGTAHQPQHF,TGTGCCAGCAGCTACGGGACTGCTCATCAGCCCCAGCATTTT
-,TRBJ2-7,-,TRBV7-6,CASSLQRNYEQYF,TGTGCCAGCAGCTTACAGCGCAACTACGAGCAGTACTTC
TRBD1,TRBJ1-1,-,TRBV5-6,CASSRLTTGSYTEAFF,TGTGCCAGCAGCCGATTAACGACAGGGAGTTACACTGAAGCTTTCTTT
TRBD1,TRBJ2-2,-,TRBV27,CASSLLGQVNGELFF,TGTGCCAGCAGTTTATTGGGACAGGTGAACGGGGAGCTGTTTTTT
TRBD2,TRBJ2-3,-,TRBV29-1,CSVEDNGRATDTQYF,TGCAGCGTTGAAGATAACGGGAGGGCCACAGATACGCAGTATTTT
TRBD1,TRBJ1-1,-,TRBV14,CASSQQGALNTEAFF,TGTGCCAGCAGCCAACAGGGGGCCTTGAACACTGAAGCTTTCTTT
-,TRBJ2-3,few,TRBV9,CASSVVPSASTDTQYF,TGTGCCAGCAGCGTAGTCCCTAGCGCTAGCACAGATACGCAGTATTTT
-,TRBJ1-3,-,TRBV15,CATSRGLSGPKRLYF,TGTGCCACCAGCAGAGGACTTAGCGGTCCTAAGAGGCTATATTTT
TRBD1,TRBJ1-5,few,TRBV12-5,CASGLYPDRGYQPQHF,TGTGCTAGTGGTTTGTATCCGGACAGGGGGTATCAGCCCCAGCATTTT
-,TRBJ2-2,-,TRBV27,CASSLGLGATNTGELFF,TGTGCCAGCAGTTTAGGGCTGGGAGCCACTAACACCGGGGAGCTGTTTTTT
TRBD2,TRBJ2-1,once,TRBV12-5,CASGLVPYPGTSKFF,TGTGCTAGTGGTTTAGTCCCGTACCCCGGGACTAGCAAGTTCTTC
-,TRBJ2-5,-,TRBV7-2,CASSQGGETQYF,TGTGCCAGCAGCCAGGGGGGTGAGACCCAGTACTTC
TRBD2,TRBJ2-1,-,TRBV11-2,CASSLLIAGGQNEQFF,TGTGCCAGCAGCCTACTAATAGCGGGAGGGCAAAATGAGCAGTTCTTC
-,TRBJ2-1,once,TRBV6-6,CASSPQMNEQFF,TGTGCCAGCAGTCCTCAGATGAATGAGCAGTTCTTC